These T cell receptor beta chains were read from a single sample in a study of metastatic and nonmetastatic thyroid tumors. TCRdb re-called clones via MiXCR from the PCR reads. The sample holds roughly 71,000 clones, about 17% seen once. What was sequenced was blood. Receptors were obtained from a female donor with papillary thyroid cancer or a benign thyroid nodule (not recorded which). Some clones in this sample may be carry-over from other donors' samples. CDR3s include the opening cysteine and the closing phenylalanine or tryptophan. D genes are given only for firm matches.

V gene,J gene,D gene,CDR3 protein
TRBV11-2,TRBJ2-7,-,CASSTGGNEQYF
TRBV12-3/TRBV12-4,TRBJ2-1,TRBD2,CASILAGDFYNEQFF
TRBV5-1,TRBJ2-3,TRBD2,CASSATSGTDTQYF
TRBV19,TRBJ2-7,-,CASSVGSCYEQYF
TRBV10-3,TRBJ2-7,-,CAISPGISHYEQYF
TRBV20-1,TRBJ2-3,-,CSARARADTQYF
TRBV6-1,TRBJ1-2,-,CASSPYREYGYTF
TRBV19,TRBJ1-1,-,CASSSQVDTEAFF
TRBV10-1,TRBJ2-7,TRBD2,CASSDGGSGEQYF
TRBV28,TRBJ2-3,TRBD1,CASRETLGTGFADTQYF
TRBV20-1,TRBJ1-6,TRBD1,CSARDSGQGNSPLHF
TRBV27,TRBJ1-2,TRBD1,CASSPVARGERGYTF
TRBV7-2,TRBJ1-2,TRBD1,CASSLGGQGPGLNYGYTF
TRBV28,TRBJ2-7,TRBD2,CASSPGLAGSYEQYF
TRBV19,TRBJ2-6,-,CASSHLPTSGANVLTF
TRBV19,TRBJ1-1,TRBD1,CASSNPGQGVAEAFF
TRBV20-1,TRBJ1-2,TRBD1,CSAPGQGGVSGYTF
TRBV6-1,TRBJ1-1,-,CASSTLPQTLGTEAFF
TRBV6-5,TRBJ1-1,-,CASSYSRGGGTEAFF
TRBV7-9,TRBJ1-1,-,CASSSLTGGTEAFF
TRBV2,TRBJ2-7,TRBD1,CATGQGINEQYF
TRBV12-3/TRBV12-4,TRBJ2-2,-,CASSLTERGGGELFF